Judged by abundance, the clone carrying this TCR beta chain is medium-sized. Antigen unknown. The entry originates in a study of spatial heterogeneity in lung cancer. Findings and limits, study-wide: Estimated TCR-seq coverage of tumor T cells was only approximately 7% for alpha chains. For beta chains, the corresponding estimate was roughly 12%. Counts of expanded intratumoral alpha and beta TCRs tracked tumor mutation counts.

Time point of the sample: sample taken at primary tumor resection. CDR1 PRHDT and CDR2 FYEKMQ come from the germline V gene (reference sequence). V lost 2 bases, J lost 5 bases, and 9 bases lay in between. The CDR3 runs 13 residues. In TCRdb, the 5' RACE reads were re-called with MiXCR into one record per CDR3 protein. The repertoire consists of approximately 3,600 distinct CDR3 sequences, with about 8.6% occurring once and the leading ten covering about 14%. The chain uses TRBV13 and TRBJ2-5; D unclear. Sequencing used lung tumor tissue, obtained at surgery. This TCR derives from a male donor with early-stage non-small cell lung cancer. This CDR3 reads CASSLNGEETQYF. CDR3 bases: TGTGCCAGCAGCTTAAACGGAGAGGAGACCCAGTACTTC.